The 27 T cell receptor beta chains presented below share a single source sample, sequenced in a study of cytomegalovirus exposure and HLA in healthy donors. The PCR used 60 Vbeta and 13 Jbeta primers. Sequenced by immunoSEQ multiplex PCR; TCRdb stores in-frame clones only, minus some. This table has about 120,000 clones, 83% appearing once. Sequencing was carried out using PBMCs. The receptor source for this set is a woman aged 40-49 years in good health and CMV-seropositive.

This clone showed up just a few times. The chain recombines TRBV7-9 with TRBJ2-7; 7 nucleotides agree with TRBD1. The V gene's germline CDR1 is SEHNR and CDR2 FQNEAQ (reference sequence). The length of the CDR3 is 14 residues. The J segment lost 2 bases and the V segment lost 2 bases, leaving 3 bases of the junction unmatched. The CDR3 DNA reads TGTGCCAGCAGCTTAAGGCAGGGGGCCTACGAGCAGTACTTC. It specifies CASSLRQGAYEQYF.

This clone came up a few times. The CDR3 region is CASSEYIGGHNIQYF. In DNA form, the CDR3 reads TGTGCCAGCAGTGAATATATCGGGGGGCACAACATTCAGTACTTC. V gene TRBV25-1 combines with J gene TRBJ2-4; D is possibly TRBD2 (7 bases). There are 15 residues in the CDR3. Trimming shortened V by 0 bases and J by 7 bases, and 13 bases separated the two germline ends. Germline V gene data show CDR1 as MGHDK and CDR2 as SYGVNS. Looking up the rest from reference TRBV25-1 and TRBJ2-4 gives the full variable domain: EADIYQTPRYLVIGTGKKITLECSQTMGHDKMYWYQQDPGMELHLIHYSYGVNSTEKGDLSSESTVSRIRTEHFPLTLESARPSHTSQYLCASSEYIGGHNIQYFGAGTRLSVL.

The chain links TRBV27 to TRBJ2-1; a weak D match, TRBD2 (5 bases). The CDR3 spans 15 residues. V gave up 6 bases and J gave up 1 base, with 13 bases separating them. Germline CDR1 reads MNHEY; CDR2 reads SMNVEV (reference sequence). CDR3 sequence reads: CASSLLGESYNEQFF. The CDR3 DNA reads TGTGCCAGCAGCCTCCTCGGGGAATCCTACAATGAGCAGTTCTTC.

The gene calls are TRBV12-5 and TRBJ2-3; D might be TRBD2 (6 bases). Trimming cost V 2 bases and J 1 base, with 10 bases left between them. The CDR3 is made up of 15 amino acids. Germline CDR1 LGHNT, CDR2 FRNRAP. Here the CDR3 DNA reads TGTGCTAGTGGTTTGCCGTCTAGCGGCACAGATACGCAGTATTTT. It specifies CASGLPSSGTDTQYF.

Here the CDR3 DNA reads TGTGCCACCAGCCCTCGGGAGGGGATCTACGAGCAGTACTTC. This codes for CATSPREGIYEQYF. The V and J genes are TRBV15 and TRBJ2-5; 8 nucleotides line up with TRBD2. The J call may be faulty, since TRBJ2-7 better matches the DNA end. Germline V gives CDR1 LNHNV, CDR2 YYDKDF (reference sequence). The CDR3 sequence is 14 residues long.

The gene calls are TRBV2 and TRBJ2-7; 11 bases line up with TRBD2. The germline gives CDR1 SNHLY, CDR2 FYNNEI. Trimming at V came to 8 bases and at J to 1 base, leaving 1 base not matched to a gene. The CDR3 has 13 residues. CDR3 loop: CASLAGGSYEQYF. CDR3 DNA sequence: TGTGCCAGCTTAGCGGGAGGGTCCTACGAGCAGTACTTC.

The V call is TRBV28, the J call TRBJ1-1, with a tentative D call TRBD1 (6 bases). Germline loops: CDR1 MDHEN, CDR2 SYDVKM. Between the trimmed V and J ends, which lost 6 bases and 5 bases, there was a span of 19 bases. There are 15 residues in the CDR3. The CDR3 is CASRMDSALGTEAFF. The CDR3 nucleotides read TGTGCCAGCAGAATGGACAGTGCCCTGGGGACTGAAGCTTTCTTT.

The table lists this clone with a count of one. Relative to the germline gene, one junction end is altered; a read error may explain this. The genes are TRBV7-2 and TRBJ2-1; TRBD2 matches 8 bases. The CDR3 has 15 amino acids. Germline V gives CDR1 SGHTA, CDR2 FQGNSA. The CDR3 spells CASSLEPGLGNEQFF. For the CDR3, the DNA is TGTGCCAGCAGTTTAGAACCGGGACTAGGGAATGAGCAGTTCTTC. Full variable domain (remainder filled in from reference TRBV7-2 and TRBJ2-1): GAGVSQSPSNKVTEKGKDVELRCDPISGHTALYWYRQSLGQGLEFLIYFQGNSAPDKSGLPSDRFSAERTGGSVSTLTIQRTQQEDSAVYLCASSLEPGLGNEQFFGPGTRLTVL.

This chain joins TRBV10-3 and TRBJ2-5; 11 bases align to TRBD2. V lost 4 bases and J lost 3; bases outside the gene matches: 7. This CDR3 comprises 16 residues. The germline CDR1 and CDR2 sequences are ENHRY and SYGVKD. CDR3 nucleotide sequence: TGTGCCATCAGTGGAAAACAACTAGCGGGAGAAGAGACCCAGTACTTC. Protein: CAISGKQLAGEETQYF.

The chain employs TRBV10-1 and TRBJ2-3, with TRBD2 matching over 9 bases. Per the germline V gene, CDR1 is WNHNN and CDR2 is SYGVQD (reference sequence). The CDR3 contains 16 residues. Trimming removed 3 bases from V and 4 bases from J; junction bases left unmatched: 8. DNA for the CDR3: TGCGCCAGCAGTGACCTGCTAGCGGGATTCCCAGATACGCAGTATTTT. It translates to CASSDLLAGFPDTQYF.

This clone was picked up a small number of times. The gene calls are TRBV28 and TRBJ2-5, with TRBD1 as a possible D gene (6 bases). The end of the DNA is better explained by TRBJ2-7, so the J call may be wrong. There are 18 residues in the CDR3. The V gene's germline CDR1 is MDHEN and CDR2 SYDVKM. This chain's CDR3 is CASSSTRTGFRSSYEQYF. Written as DNA, the CDR3 is TGTGCCAGCAGTTCCACTCGTACAGGGTTTCGGAGCTCCTACGAGCAGTACTTC.

This sequence joins TRBV19 and TRBJ1-1, with a tentative D call TRBD1 (6 bases). V gave up 1 base and J gave up 6 bases, with 9 bases separating them. CDR1 LNHDA and CDR2 SQIVND come from the germline V gene (reference sequence). The CDR3 sequence is 13 residues long. As DNA, the CDR3 is TGTGCCAGTAGTATAGGAGGGGGATCTGAAGCTTTCTTT. Its protein is CASSIGGGSEAFF.

This chain joins TRBV7-6 and TRBJ2-5; TRBD1 matches 12 bases. CDR1 SGHVS and CDR2 FNYEAQ come from the germline V gene. This CDR3 comprises 15 residues. Trimming cost V 1 base and J 11 bases; bases outside gene matches: 8. DNA for the CDR3: TGTGCCAGCAGCTTAGGAGGGACAGGGGGCGAGGAGCAGTACTTC. Translation gives CASSLGGTGGEEQYF. The full variable domain, its missing parts supplied by reference TRBV7-6 and TRBJ2-5, is GAGVSQSPRYKVTKRGQDVALRCDPISGHVSLYWYRQALGQGPEFLTYFNYEAQQDKSGLPNDRFSAERPEGSISTLTIQRTEQRDSAMYRCASSLGGTGGEEQYFGPGTRLLVL.

The chain carries TRBV29-1 and TRBJ1-2; D is perhaps TRBD1 (5 bases). V was clipped by 4 bases and J by 4 bases, with 13 bases between them. The CDR3 runs 13 residues. CDR1 SQVTM and CDR2 ANQGSEA come from the germline V gene. The CDR3 here is CSVVEDKPYGYTF. In nucleotides, the CDR3 is TGCAGCGTTGTCGAGGACAAGCCCTATGGCTACACCTTC. Supplemented by reference TRBV29-1 and TRBJ1-2, the full variable domain reads SAVISQKPSRDICQRGTSLTIQCQVDSQVTMMFWYRQQPGQSLTLIATANQGSEATYESGFVIDKFPISRPNLTFSTLTVSNMSPEDSSIYLCSVVEDKPYGYTFGSGTRLTVV.

CDR3 protein: CASSMERSSYNEQFF. CDR3 nucleotides: TGTGCCAGCAGTATGGAGCGGAGCTCCTACAATGAGCAGTTCTTC. The chain recombines TRBV5-5 with TRBJ2-1, with TRBD2 as a possible D gene (5 bases). Germline-derived CDR1 and CDR2 are SGHKS and YYEKEE (reference sequence). Trimming removed 5 bases at V and 0 bases at J, with 12 bases between. This CDR3 contains 15 residues.

CDR3 DNA sequence: TGCGCCAGCAGCCCGGACAGGGTCGACGAGCAGTACTTC. Protein product: CASSPDRVDEQYF. V usage is TRBV5-1 and J usage is TRBJ2-5; the match to TRBD1 covers 8 bases. The DNA end is more similar to TRBJ2-7, so the J call may be wrong. The germline V gene encodes CDR1 SGHRS and CDR2 YFSETQ. The CDR3 length is 13 residues.

The V call is TRBV15, the J call TRBJ2-5; a possible D gene is TRBD2 (5 bases). With 0 bases removed from V and 5 bases from J, the gap between germline ends came to 13 bases. CDR1 LNHNV and CDR2 YYDKDF come from the germline V gene (reference sequence). This CDR3 is built from 15 residues. CDR3 coding DNA: TGTGCCACCAGCAGAGATCCGGGGTCGGAGGAGACCCAGTACTTC. Translating it yields CATSRDPGSEETQYF.

This chain joins TRBV28 and TRBJ2-7; perhaps TRBD2 as D (5 bases). V lost 6 bases, J lost 7 bases, and 16 bases lay in between. CDR3 length: 13 amino acids. Germline CDR1 is MDHEN and CDR2 is SYDVKM. In nucleotides, the CDR3 is TGTGCCAGCAGCCCCCCGGGGTACGGGGAGCAGTACTTC. Its translation: CASSPPGYGEQYF.

V and J are TRBV6-5 and TRBJ1-2; D is unclear. Germline V gene sequence: CDR1 MNHEY, CDR2 SVGAGI. This CDR3 has 13 residues. V was shortened by 3 bases and J by 5 bases, with 10 bases between the two germline ends. The CDR3 DNA is TGTGCCAGCAGTTATCAGGCAACTTATGGCTACACCTTC. Amino acids: CASSYQATYGYTF.

This clone was detected only a few times. The V call is TRBV5-1, the J call TRBJ1-1; 8 nucleotides match TRBD1. The CDR3 sequence is 15 residues long. Germline lookup yields CDR1 SGHRS and CDR2 YFSETQ. Unmatched junction bases numbered 6, after V lost 4 bases and J lost 1 base. The CDR3 region is CASSRPQGGNTEAFF. Written as DNA, the CDR3 is TGCGCCAGCAGCAGACCACAGGGGGGGAACACTGAAGCTTTCTTT.

On this clone: Other DNA sequences in this sample translate to the same CDR3. V usage is TRBV9 and J usage is TRBJ2-7; 8 bases fit TRBD1. The CDR3 runs 15 residues. In germline, CDR1 is SGDLS, CDR2 YYNGEE. The V gene end was trimmed by 0 bases and the J gene end by 4 bases; junction bases not matched to a gene: 6. CDR3 loop: CASSVGGTGNYEQYF. CDR3 sequence (DNA): TGTGCCAGCAGCGTAGGAGGGACAGGAAATTACGAGCAGTACTTC.

V usage is TRBV13 and J usage is TRBJ2-3; TRBD2 agrees at 10 bases. The CDR3 is 15 amino acids. V was clipped by 5 bases and J by 4 bases; unmatched bases: 6. Per germline, CDR1 PRHDT and CDR2 FYEKMQ (reference sequence). The CDR3 DNA reads as TGTGCCAGCAGCCCCCTAGCGGGGGATCCAGATACGCAGTATTTT. It is translated as CASSPLAGDPDTQYF.

The genes are TRBV9 and TRBJ1-4; D not resolved. The germline V gene has CDR1 SGDLS and CDR2 YYNGEE. This CDR3 has 14 residues. V shed 2 bases and J shed 11 bases, with 16 bases lying between them. In DNA form, the CDR3 reads TGTGCCAGCAGCGTCCCCGAGCCCGGCGGGAAACTGTTTTTT. Residues: CASSVPEPGGKLFF.

This clone was found a few times. J is TRBJ2-1 and V is TRBV6-5; 8 bases fit TRBD2. Germline lookup yields CDR1 MNHEY and CDR2 SVGAGI. The trim removed 5 bases at V and 2 bases at J, leaving 5 bases unmatched. There are 15 residues in the CDR3. CDR3 residues: CASSLTSGTYNEQFF. CDR3 bases: TGTGCCAGCAGTCTAACTAGCGGCACCTACAATGAGCAGTTCTTC.

The V gene is TRBV27, the J gene TRBJ2-7, with 8 bases aligning to TRBD2. The germline gives CDR1 MNHEY, CDR2 SMNVEV (reference sequence). This CDR3 has 14 amino acids. J gave up 9 bases and V 5 bases, and 12 bases lay outside the gene matches. CDR3 loop: CASSPSPGGMLQYF. The CDR3 bases are TGTGCCAGCAGTCCAAGCCCGGGAGGGATGTTGCAGTACTTC.

The CDR3 spells CASSSPITSGSDNEQFF. For the CDR3, the DNA is TGTGCCAGCAGCTCGCCCATTACTAGCGGGAGCGACAATGAGCAGTTCTTC. The chain is built from TRBV7-8 and TRBJ2-1; 11 positions agree with TRBD2. The V segment lost 4 bases and the J segment 5 bases; nucleotides outside the gene matches: 10. This CDR3 is 17 amino acids long. Germline CDR1 is SGHVS and CDR2 is FQNEAQ.

The count of this clone is one. V and J are TRBV5-1 and TRBJ1-1; 7 nucleotides align to TRBD1. The CDR3 is 14 amino acids. Germline assignment: CDR1 SGHRS and CDR2 YFSETQ. J gave up 6 bases and V 4 bases, and 9 bases lay outside the gene matches. The CDR3 is CASSDTGEEAEAFF. CDR3 bases: TGCGCCAGCAGCGATACAGGGGAGGAGGCTGAAGCTTTCTTT.